This record concerns one T cell receptor beta chain sequence. This clonotype was observed at least ten times. The antigen it binds to is not known. No quality values exist for individual bases; no much larger clone is one base distant. The instrument given in TCRdb is Illumina HiSeq 2500. TCR beta libraries were prepared by quantitative 5'-RACE with molecular barcodes. Processing in the source paper ran as follows. To identify disease-linked TCR variants, a new computational method was used, one built on a probabilistic model of VDJ rearrangement. The public reads were run again by TCRdb, first through fastp at Q25 and then through MiXCR, and only productive beta chains were kept. Every entry covers one CDR3 protein and lists the most common genes and DNA from its rows. These V and J calls are TCRdb output, not the study's own analysis. Here the sample has about 840,000 distinct CDR3 sequences; approximately 12% occur a single time. Together, the top ten hold more than 0.5% of the sample.

At the junction V is shortened by 0 bases and J by 0 bases; bases outside the gene matches: 6. The germline V gene encodes CDR1 SGDLS and CDR2 YYNGEE. The CDR3 runs 18 amino acids, cysteine and phenylalanine included. The only DNA kept is the CDR3, 54 bases in frame from the first base. The data stem from a study of CD8 T cells in ankylosing spondylitis (dated by TCRdb to 2017 to 2019). Study-level background: The study set out to find disease-linked TCR variants by profiling T cell receptor beta repertoires in ankylosing spondylitis patients and healthy donors. Peripheral blood was sampled, and synovial fluid was additionally collected from ankylosing spondylitis patients. The whole study cohort included 90 to 120 healthy donors and some 27 ankylosing spondylitis patients.

The investigation overall reported the following: A TCR beta motif made up of under ten highly homologous amino acid variants appeared to be characteristic of blood from ankylosing spondylitis patients. The disease-linked clones were reported to be significantly enriched in matched synovial fluid samples from ankylosing spondylitis patients. Some motif variants were previously reported in synovial fluid and blood of reactive arthritis patients, suggesting common disease-initiation mechanisms. A CD8+ phenotype was shown by the disease-linked clones, which were found at relatively low frequencies in peripheral blood.

The clonotype was recovered from a male donor with ankylosing spondylitis. Sequencing was done on a sample of blood, either unsorted or a sorted T cell fraction (not recorded which). This chain joins TRBV9 to TRBJ1-6, with 7 junctional bases fitting TRBD1. The CDR3 protein: CASSVGDRPRSYNSPLHF. The nucleotide sequence is TGTGCCAGCAGCGTAGGGGACAGACCTCGCTCCTATAATTCACCCCTCCACTTT. Extended through the reference TRBV9 and TRBJ1-6 proteins, this CDR3 yields the full variable domain: DSGVTQTPKHLITATGQRVTLRCSPRSGDLSVYWYQQSLDQGLQFLIQYYNGEERAKGNILERFSAQQFPDLHSELNLSSLELGDSALYFCASSVGDRPRSYNSPLHFGNGTRLTVT.